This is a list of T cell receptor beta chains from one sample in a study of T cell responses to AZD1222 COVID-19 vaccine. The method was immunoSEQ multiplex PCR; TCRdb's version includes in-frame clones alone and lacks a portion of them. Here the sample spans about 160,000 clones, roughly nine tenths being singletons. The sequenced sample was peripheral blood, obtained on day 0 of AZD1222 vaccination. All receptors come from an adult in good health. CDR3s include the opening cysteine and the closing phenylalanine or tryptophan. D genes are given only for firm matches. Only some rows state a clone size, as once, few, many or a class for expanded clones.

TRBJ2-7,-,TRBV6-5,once,TGTGCCAGCAGTTACTCGCAGAGGACACTGTCCTACGAGCAGTACTTC,CASSYSQRTLSYEQYF
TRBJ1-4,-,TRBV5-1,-,TGCGCCAGCAGCTTGGGGACAGAGAGAAATGAAAAACTGTTTTTT,CASSLGTERNEKLFF
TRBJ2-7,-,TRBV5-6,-,TGTGCCAGCAGCAGAGGGCAGTACGAGCAGTACTTC,CASSRGQYEQYF
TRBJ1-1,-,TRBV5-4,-,TGTGCCAGCAGCTTGGGGGGGCGTGAAGCTTTCTTT,CASSLGGREAFF
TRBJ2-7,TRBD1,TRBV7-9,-,TGTGCCAGCAGCTACACAGGGGGGCACGAGCAGTACTTC,CASSYTGGHEQYF
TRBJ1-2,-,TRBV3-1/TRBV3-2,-,TGTGCCAGCGGTAATAGACAGGCCGACTATGGCTACACCTTC,CASGNRQADYGYTF
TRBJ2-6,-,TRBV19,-,TGTGCCAGCAGGGACTCTGGGGCCAACGTCCTGACTTTC,CASRDSGANVLTF
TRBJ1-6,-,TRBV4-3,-,TGCGCCAGCAGCCAAAGGACAAGAACTAATTCACCCCTCCACTTT,CASSQRTRTNSPLHF
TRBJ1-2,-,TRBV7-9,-,TGTGCCAGCAGCTTAAACAGTAATAACTATGGCTACACCTTC,CASSLNSNNYGYTF
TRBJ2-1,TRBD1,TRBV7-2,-,TGTGCCAGCAGTCAGGACAGGGGTCTGTTCGATGAGCAGTTCTTC,CASSQDRGLFDEQFF
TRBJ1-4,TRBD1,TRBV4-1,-,TGCGCCAGCAGCCCCCCGGACAGGGCCGAAAAACTGTTTTTT,CASSPPDRAEKLFF
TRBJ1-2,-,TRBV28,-,TGTGCCAGCAGACGAGAATTGCGTGGCTACACCTTC,CASRRELRGYTF
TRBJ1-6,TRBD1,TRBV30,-,TGTGCCGGGGTGACGAAGGGGGCGGTTTCACCCCTCCACTTT,CAGVTKGAVSPLHF
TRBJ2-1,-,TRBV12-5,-,TGTGCTAGTGGTTTGAGGGATGAGCAGTTCTTC,CASGLRDEQFF
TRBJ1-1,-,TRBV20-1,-,TGCAGTGCTAGTTTGGGGGGAGCCGGCACTGAAGCTTTCTTT,CSASLGGAGTEAFF
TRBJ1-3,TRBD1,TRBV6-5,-,TGTGCCACCGGACAGGGGAACACCATATATTTT,CATGQGNTIYF
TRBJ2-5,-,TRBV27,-,TGTGCCAGCAGTTTCGTACAGGGAGAGACCCAGTACTTC,CASSFVQGETQYF
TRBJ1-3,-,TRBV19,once,TGTGCCAGTAGCACAGCCTCTGGAAACACCATATATTTT,CASSTASGNTIYF
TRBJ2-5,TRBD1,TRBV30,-,TGTGCCTGGAGTGGGGGACAGGGGGGTCGAGAGACCCAGTACTTC,CAWSGGQGGRETQYF
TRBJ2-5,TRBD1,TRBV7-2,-,TGTGCCAGCAGTCGCCAGGGGGCGATACAAGAGACCCAGTACTTC,CASSRQGAIQETQYF
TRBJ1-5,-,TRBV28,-,TGTGCCAGCAAGGAGAGTCTTAGCAATCAGCCCCAGCATTTT,CASKESLSNQPQHF
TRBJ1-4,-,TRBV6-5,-,TGTGCCAGCAGTTACTCGAACGTCAGCCCGGAAAAACTGTTTTTT,CASSYSNVSPEKLFF
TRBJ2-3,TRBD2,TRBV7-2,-,TGTGCCAGCAGTCCCTGGGGCAGCGGGGGGGCCACAGATACGCAGTATTTT,CASSPWGSGGATDTQYF
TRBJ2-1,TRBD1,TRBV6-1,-,TGTGCCAGCAGTGAAGGAGGACAGGGGAACAATGAGCAGTTCTTC,CASSEGGQGNNEQFF
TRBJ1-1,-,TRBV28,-,TGTGCCAGCAGTTTGCCTGACCCTAGGATAGGCACTGAAGCTTTCTTT,CASSLPDPRIGTEAFF
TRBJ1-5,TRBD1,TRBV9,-,TGTGCCAGCAGCGAAGAACCGGGACAGGGTTTCGGACAGCCCCAGCATTTT,CASSEEPGQGFGQPQHF
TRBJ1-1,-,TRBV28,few,TGTGCCAGCAGCCGCGAGTACAGGAGGAACACTGAAGCTTTCTTT,CASSREYRRNTEAFF
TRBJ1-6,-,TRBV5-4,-,TGTGCCAGCAGCTCCCAGCGGGCGGGGGCCTATAATTCACCCCTCCACTTT,CASSSQRAGAYNSPLHF
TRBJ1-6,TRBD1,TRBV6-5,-,TGTGCCAGCAGTTCTCCGGGACAGGGGCAGTCACCCCTCCACTTT,CASSSPGQGQSPLHF
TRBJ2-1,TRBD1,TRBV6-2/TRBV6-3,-,TGTGCCAGCAGTACGCCGGGACAGGGGTACAATGAGCAGTTCTTC,CASSTPGQGYNEQFF
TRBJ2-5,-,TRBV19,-,TGTGCCAGTAGTACCGGCAACCAAGAGACCCAGTACTTC,CASSTGNQETQYF
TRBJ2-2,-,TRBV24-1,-,TGTGCCACCAGTCCTCGGCCGGGGGAGCTGTTTTTT,CATSPRPGELFF
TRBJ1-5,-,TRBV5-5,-,TGTGCCAGCAGCTTGGGTTACAGTGGCAATCAGCCCCAGCATTTT,CASSLGYSGNQPQHF
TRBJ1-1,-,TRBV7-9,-,TGTGCCAGCAGCCAATCCCGGGCCGGGAAGAACACTGAAGCTTTCTTT,CASSQSRAGKNTEAFF
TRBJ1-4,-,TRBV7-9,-,TGTGCCAGCAGCTTGGGCCAGGGGACCGTTAATGAAAAACTGTTTTTT,CASSLGQGTVNEKLFF